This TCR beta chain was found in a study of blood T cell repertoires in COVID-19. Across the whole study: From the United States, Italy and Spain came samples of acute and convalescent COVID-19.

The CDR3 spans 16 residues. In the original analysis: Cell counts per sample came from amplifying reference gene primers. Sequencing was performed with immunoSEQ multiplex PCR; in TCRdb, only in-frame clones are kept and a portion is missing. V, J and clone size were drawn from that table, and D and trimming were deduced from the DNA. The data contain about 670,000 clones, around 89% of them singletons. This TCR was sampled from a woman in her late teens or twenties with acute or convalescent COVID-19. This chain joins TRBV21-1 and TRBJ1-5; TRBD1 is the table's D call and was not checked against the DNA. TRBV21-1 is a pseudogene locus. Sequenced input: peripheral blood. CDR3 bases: TGTGCCACCAAAACCGACAGGTTTGACGCGTGTCAGCCCCAGCATTTT. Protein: CATKTDRFDACQPQHF.